This T cell receptor (beta chain) was observed in a study of blood T cell repertoires in COVID-19. V lost 0 bases, J lost 9 bases, and 3 bases stayed unmatched. The germline gives CDR1 LGHDT, CDR2 YNNKEL (reference sequence). CDR3 length: 15 amino acids. Authors' data handling: Amplification of reference gene primers was used by the study to estimate nucleated cell counts. Sequencing used immunoSEQ multiplex PCR; TCRdb keeps in-frame clones, though not all of them. V, J and clone size are taken as reported in that table, and D and trimming were inferred from the DNA itself. The sample has 150,000 to 200,000 clones; 82% are singletons.

Sequencing used peripheral blood. V usage is TRBV3-1 (or the pseudogene TRBV3-2) and J usage is TRBJ2-2; 11 nucleotides line up with TRBD2. The TCR comes from a woman between 55 and 75 years old with COVID-19, enrolled during active disease. The CDR3 protein is CASSQDIAGGRELFF. Written as DNA, the CDR3 is TGTGCCAGCAGCCAAGATATAGCGGGGGGGCGGGAGCTGTTTTTT.